This TCR beta chain came from a study of shared clonotypes between healthy human individuals. Whole-study context: Contributing individuals were a couple of females and a few males aged 18 to 49. Plates per donor: three CD4 naive, three CD4 memory, two CD8 naive, one CD8 memory. General study points: The donor pool, a small one, limited the genetic and exposure-history diversity represented.

TCRdb's table, derived via immunoSEQ multiplex PCR, lists solely in-frame clones and lacks some. The table has 1.6 million or so clones, roughly 96% seen once. CDR1 and CDR2 (germline): SGHRS, YFSETQ. This CDR3 is 15 amino acids long. V lost 4 bases and J lost 1, with 12 bases in between. This clone has a handful of counts. Its antigen remains unknown. This clonotype originated in a man aged 25-40 years in good health. This rearrangement joins TRBV5-1 to TRBJ2-1; perhaps TRBD2 as D (7 bases). The sample taken for sequencing was naive CD4+ T cells sorted from blood. Subset defined: CD45RA+ positively selected. The CDR3: CASSPEGGSYNEQFF. Here the CDR3 DNA reads TGCGCCAGCAGCCCCGAGGGGGGGTCCTACAATGAGCAGTTCTTC.